Listed below are T cell receptor beta chains from one sample, sequenced in a study of siplizumab effects on memory and regulatory T cells. Clones were sequenced by immunoSEQ multiplex PCR, and TCRdb holds only the in-frame ones, with some missing. The top ten clones hold 1.5% of a sample with nearly 85,000 clones, over 80% of them seen once. Sequences were obtained from Tregs sorted from blood. Source of these receptors: a human donor in good health. CDR3s include the opening cysteine and the closing phenylalanine or tryptophan. D genes are given only for firm matches. Not all rows give a size; the values are once, few, many and, for expanded clones, a class.

CDR3 DNA	CDR3 protein	V gene	J gene	D gene	clone size
TGTGCCAGCAGCTACCGGGACAGGGGACCCACAGATACGCAGTATTTT	CASSYRDRGPTDTQYF	TRBV7-8	TRBJ2-3	TRBD1	few
TGTGCCAGCAGTTCCCGCCCGATAAACTCTGAAGCTTTCTTT	CASSSRPINSEAFF	TRBV27	TRBJ1-1	-	once
TGCAGCGCGGACAGTCACTACGAGCAGTACTTC	CSADSHYEQYF	TRBV29-1	TRBJ2-7	-	-
TGTGCCAGCAGCTTCGGGGGCGCTTTCTATGGCTACACCTTC	CASSFGGAFYGYTF	TRBV7-2	TRBJ1-2	-	-
TGTGCCAGCAGGTTCAGGAATGAAAAACTGTTTTTT	CASRFRNEKLFF	TRBV6-1	TRBJ1-4	-	-
TGTGCCAGTAGTAGACAGGCATCTTACTATGGCTACACCTTC	CASSRQASYYGYTF	TRBV28	TRBJ1-2	-	few
TGTGCCAGCACCGGAAACAATTTCAAAGGCTACACCTTC	CASTGNNFKGYTF	TRBV9	TRBJ1-2	-	-
TGTGCCAGCAGCCGGACAGGGCCACCCAACGAGCAGTACTTC	CASSRTGPPNEQYF	TRBV9	TRBJ2-7	TRBD1	-
TGTGCCAGCAGTGGACAGGGCTACGAGCAGTACTTC	CASSGQGYEQYF	TRBV6-1	TRBJ2-7	TRBD1	-
TGTGCCAGCAGTTCCCTCCCTACCGGGGCTAGTGAAAAACTGTTTTTT	CASSSLPTGASEKLFF	TRBV7-9	TRBJ1-4	-	-
TGTGCCAGCACAAAACAGAATGAAAAACTGTTTTTT	CASTKQNEKLFF	TRBV6-6	TRBJ1-4	-	-
TGCGCCAGCAGTGATTGGGGGCGGGGGGGCGCAGATACGCAGTATTTT	CASSDWGRGGADTQYF	TRBV10-2	TRBJ2-3	TRBD2	-
TGTGCCACCACGAGGGGGTATGCTAGCAATCAGCCCCAGCATTTT	CATTRGYASNQPQHF	TRBV21-1	TRBJ1-5	-	few
TGTGCCAGCAGCTCTGGACTAGCGGGGGCCTACGAGCAGTACTTC	CASSSGLAGAYEQYF	TRBV7-9	TRBJ2-7	TRBD2	-
TGTGCCAGCAGCTTCCTGTGGAGGGGCGAGTATCCCCAGTACTTC	CASSFLWRGEYPQYF	TRBV7-2	TRBJ2-5	-	-
TGTGCCAGCCACAGGGCGCCCTACAATGAGCAGTTCTTC	CASHRAPYNEQFF	TRBV28	TRBJ2-1	-	-
TGTGCCTGGATTCCCACCCCCTACTCTGAAGCTTTCTTT	CAWIPTPYSEAFF	TRBV30	TRBJ1-1	-	-
TGTGCCACCAGCAGAGACTACAATGAGCAGTTCTTC	CATSRDYNEQFF	TRBV15	TRBJ2-1	-	-
TGTGCCAGTCAGGGGGCCAACGAGCAGTACTTC	CASQGANEQYF	TRBV6-6	TRBJ2-7	TRBD1	-
TGTGCCAGCAGCTTAGGGGAGGAGACCCAGTACTTC	CASSLGEETQYF	TRBV5-8	TRBJ2-5	-	once
TGTGCCAGCAGCTTGTGGGGGTCAGGGGTTGGTTACGAGCAGTACTTC	CASSLWGSGVGYEQYF	TRBV5-6	TRBJ2-7	-	few
TGTGCCAGCAGCTTAGCTGTCCCCTTACAGGGATCGGAGGGTGGCTACACCTTC	CASSLAVPLQGSEGGYTF	TRBV11-2	TRBJ1-2	-	-
TGTGCCAGTAGTTTCCGGACAGGGTTTGGAAACACCATATATTTT	CASSFRTGFGNTIYF	TRBV19	TRBJ1-3	TRBD1	-
TGTGCCAGCTCACCTGAAACCGGACAGGGTAAGCAGCCCCAGCATTTT	CASSPETGQGKQPQHF	TRBV18	TRBJ1-5	TRBD1	-
TGTGCCAGCAGTTTCGGGACCTACGAGCAGTACTTC	CASSFGTYEQYF	TRBV28	TRBJ2-7	-	-